One and the same sample provided the 11 T cell receptor beta chains below, sequenced in a study of T-cell memory formation after mild COVID-19. TCRdb ran MiXCR on the 5' RACE reads and lists one entry per CDR3 protein. This sample yields fewer than 250,000 distinct CDR3 sequences, of which approximately 16% are seen a single time; roughly 2.4% belongs to the top ten. Sequenced material: PBMCs or a T cell subset sorted from them (not recorded which). These receptors were collected from an adult woman who had mild COVID-19 (a few samples of this study predate the infection). Cell type and time point are not known.

This rearrangement joins TRBV4-1 to TRBJ2-1, with D hard to call. Germline-derived CDR1 and CDR2 are MGHRA and YSYEKL. This CDR3 has 13 residues. V dropped 3 bases and J dropped 8 bases, with 11 bases sitting between them. The CDR3 DNA reads as TGCGCCAGCAGCCACCCCGTATGGCATGAGCAGTTCTTC. Amino acid sequence: CASSHPVWHEQFF.

This clonotype was seen only a few times. This sequence joins TRBV5-1 and TRBJ1-3; 8 nucleotides align to TRBD1. There are 14 residues in the CDR3. V lost 0 bases, J lost 4 bases, and 0 bases stayed unmatched. Germline-derived CDR1 and CDR2 are SGHRS and YFSETQ. CDR3 sequence: CASSLGTGGNTIYF. The CDR3 DNA follows: TGCGCCAGCAGCTTGGGGACAGGGGGAAACACCATATATTTT.

This clonotype came up a few times. The chain uses TRBV12-3 or TRBV12-4 and TRBJ1-1; D perhaps matches TRBD1 (6 bases). The CDR3 totals 16 residues. V lost 4 bases, J lost 0 bases, and 15 bases lay in between. CDR3 DNA sequence: TGTGCCAGCAGTTCCCCGGGGGGCGAGGTGAACACTGAAGCTTTCTTT. It yields the protein CASSSPGGEVNTEAFF.

This chain uses TRBV7-8 with TRBJ2-3; tentatively, D is TRBD2 (6 bases). CDR1 is SGHVS, CDR2 FQNEAQ, per germline. The CDR3 loop spans 18 amino acids. Trimming left V 2 bases short and J 1 base short, with 19 bases between. CDR3 loop: CASSLPSGTLGGTDTQYF. CDR3 sequence (DNA): TGTGCCAGCAGCTTACCCTCGGGGACTTTGGGGGGCACAGATACGCAGTATTTT.

The chain recombines TRBV19 with TRBJ2-7; tentative D call: TRBD1 (6 bases). This CDR3 contains 15 residues. CDR1 is LNHDA, CDR2 SQIVND, per germline (reference sequence). V shed 4 bases and J shed 2 bases, with 15 bases lying between them. CDR3 DNA sequence: TGTGCCAGTAGTACCCCCCAGGGGAGTACCTACGAGCAGTACTTC. This codes for CASSTPQGSTYEQYF.

V and J are TRBV2 and TRBJ2-3, with TRBD2 as a possible D gene (5 bases). V was shortened by 4 bases and J by 5 bases, with 16 bases between the two germline ends. CDR3 length: 15 amino acids. The germline V gene encodes CDR1 SNHLY and CDR2 FYNNEI. CDR3 in amino acids: CASSVGGNRGDTQYF. The DNA for the CDR3 is TGTGCCAGCAGTGTTGGTGGGAACCGGGGAGATACGCAGTATTTT.

V gene TRBV6-1 combines with J gene TRBJ1-5, with D unclear. The CDR3 extends over 16 amino acids. Trimming shortened V by 2 bases and J by 4 bases, and 15 bases separated the two germline ends. Germline assignment: CDR1 MNHNS and CDR2 SASEGT. The CDR3, as DNA: TGTGCCAGCAGTGAATTCGGAGGTTTCACTAATCAGCCCCAGCATTTT. Its protein product is CASSEFGGFTNQPQHF.

There are a few counts of this clonotype. The genes are TRBV6-5 and TRBJ1-6; 8 positions agree with TRBD1. The ends lost 10 bases at V and 16 bases at J; junction bases unmatched: 15. The CDR3 length is 13 residues. The germline gives CDR1 MNHEY, CDR2 SVGAGI. As DNA, the CDR3 is TGTGCCATCGCCGACAATACAGGGGGGGTACTCCACTTT. Translated, it gives CAIADNTGGVLHF.

CDR3: CASSQRQGDGQETQYF. DNA of the CDR3: TGCGCCAGCAGCCAGCGACAGGGAGACGGCCAAGAGACCCAGTACTTC. The J gene is TRBJ2-5, the V gene TRBV4-3, with 7 bases lining up with TRBD1. From germline, CDR1 is LGHNA and CDR2 YSLEER. V lost 3 bases and J lost 1; bases outside the gene matches: 8. The CDR3 is 16 residues long.

This clonotype was counted at least ten times. This chain links TRBV5-1 with TRBJ2-3; 8 bases map to TRBD2. Germline CDR1 and CDR2: SGHRS and YFSETQ. CDR3 length: 17 residues. Losses at the gene ends were 0 bases for V and 4 bases for J; bases not matched to a gene: 10. CDR3 sequence: CASSLARASGRPDTQYF. The DNA of the CDR3 is TGCGCCAGCAGCTTGGCCCGAGCGAGCGGGAGACCAGATACGCAGTATTTT.

This clonotype was picked up a small number of times. The chain links TRBV7-6 to TRBJ2-5; 7 bases agree with TRBD1. The germline CDR1 and CDR2 sequences are SGHVS and FNYEAQ. With 2 bases clipped from V and 0 bases from J, the junction kept 9 bases outside the gene matches. This CDR3 region has 17 residues. Here the CDR3 reads CASSLKPGRGHQETQYF. The CDR3 coding sequence is TGTGCCAGCAGCTTAAAGCCGGGAAGGGGGCACCAAGAGACCCAGTACTTC.